The clone carrying this T cell receptor (beta chain) has only one observation. This entry comes from a study of blood T cell repertoires in COVID-19. Study in general: Spain, Italy and the United States supplied samples that represented acute and convalescent COVID-19. In each case, the material was cDNA or gDNA derived from T cells, B-cell-depleted T cells, or PBMCs.

Generated by immunoSEQ multiplex PCR, the TCRdb table keeps only in-frame clones and is missing some. The table shows tens of thousands of clones, with 75% to 90% occurring only once. V was cut by 5 bases and J by 10 bases, with 13 bases left in between. The CDR3 has 13 residues. CDR1 and CDR2 from the germline V gene are SGHDT and YYEEEE. Input material: peripheral blood. V and J are TRBV5-6 and TRBJ1-6; maybe TRBD1 (6 bases). This sequence was found in a human donor in a cohort sampled during active COVID-19. This CDR3 is CASSYTGKSPLHF. CDR3 bases: TGTGCCAGCAGTTATACAGGGAAGTCACCCCTCCACTTT.